This paragraph reports one T cell receptor (beta chain). The authors' processing: Researchers report that nucleated cell counts were estimated from reference gene primer amplification. The table came from immunoSEQ multiplex PCR; TCRdb's copy has only in-frame clones and leaves some out. For V, J and clone size, that table is used; D and trimming come from the DNA. The sample holds about 170,000 clones, 65% to 80% seen once. Germline lookup yields CDR1 MDHEN and CDR2 SYDVKM. V was cut by 5 bases and J by 7 bases, with 8 bases left in between. This CDR3 spans 11 amino acids. The data are from a study of blood T cell repertoires in COVID-19. Study overall: Among Cohort 3 donors, those recovered had two negative PCRs, clearance, or symptom resolution. T cells, B-cell-depleted T cells, or PBMCs supplied cDNA or gDNA. Samples representing acute and convalescent COVID-19 were sourced from the United States, Italy and Spain.

V is TRBV28 and J is TRBJ1-2; D possibly corresponds to TRBD1 (5 bases). Material: PBMCs or T cells enriched from blood (not recorded which). This TCR was sampled from a woman in her 70s in a cohort exposed to, infected with or recovered from COVID-19 (not recorded which). In nucleotides, the CDR3 is TGTGCCAGCAGTGGGGCTCGTGGCTACACCTTC. This translates into CASSGARGYTF.